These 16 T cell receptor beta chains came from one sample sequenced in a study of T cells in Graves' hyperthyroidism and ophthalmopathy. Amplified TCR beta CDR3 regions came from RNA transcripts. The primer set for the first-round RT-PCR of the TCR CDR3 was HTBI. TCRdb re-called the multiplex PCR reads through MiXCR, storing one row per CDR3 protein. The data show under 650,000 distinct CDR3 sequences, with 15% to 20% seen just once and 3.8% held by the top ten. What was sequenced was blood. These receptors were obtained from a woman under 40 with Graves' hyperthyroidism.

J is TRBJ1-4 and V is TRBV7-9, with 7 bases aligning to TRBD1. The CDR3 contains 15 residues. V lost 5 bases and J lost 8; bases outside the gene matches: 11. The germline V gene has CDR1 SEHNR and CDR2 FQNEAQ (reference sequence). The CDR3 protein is CASSQGGGDREKLFF. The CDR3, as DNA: TGTGCCAGCAGCCAGGGGGGCGGGGATCGGGAAAAACTGTTTTTT.

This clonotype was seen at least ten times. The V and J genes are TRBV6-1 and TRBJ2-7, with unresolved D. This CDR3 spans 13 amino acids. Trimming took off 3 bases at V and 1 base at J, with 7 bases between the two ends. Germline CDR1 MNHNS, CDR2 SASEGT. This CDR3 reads CASSDARSYEQYF. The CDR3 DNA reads TGTGCCAGCAGTGACGCCAGATCCTACGAGCAGTACTTC.

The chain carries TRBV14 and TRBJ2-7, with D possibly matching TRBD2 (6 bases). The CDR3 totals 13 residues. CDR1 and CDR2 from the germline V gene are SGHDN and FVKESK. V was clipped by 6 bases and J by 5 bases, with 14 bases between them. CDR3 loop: CASSRTGLNEQYF. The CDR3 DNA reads TGTGCCAGCAGTCGGACGGGACTCAACGAGCAGTACTTC.

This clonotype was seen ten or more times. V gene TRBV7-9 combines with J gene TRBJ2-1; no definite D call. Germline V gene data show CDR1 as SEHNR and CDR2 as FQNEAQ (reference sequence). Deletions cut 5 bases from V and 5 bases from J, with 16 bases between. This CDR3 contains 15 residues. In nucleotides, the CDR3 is TGTGCCAGCAGCCACACTATTCGGACCCACAATGAGCAGTTCTTC. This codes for CASSHTIRTHNEQFF.

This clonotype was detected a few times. CDR3 in DNA: TGCAGTGCCCAGAGACAGGGGATAGATTCACCCCTCCACTTT. Translated, it gives CSAQRQGIDSPLHF. The gene calls are TRBV20-1 and TRBJ1-6; 8 bases match TRBD1. CDR3 length: 14 residues. Trimming took 6 bases from V and 8 from J; bases not matched to a gene: 9. Germline V lookup: CDR1 DFQATT, CDR2 SNEGSKA (reference sequence).

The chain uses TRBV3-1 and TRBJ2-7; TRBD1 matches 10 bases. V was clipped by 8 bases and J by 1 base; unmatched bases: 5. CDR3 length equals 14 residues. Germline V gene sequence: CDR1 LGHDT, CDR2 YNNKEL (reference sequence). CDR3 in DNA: TGTGCCAGCGCTCGGACAGGGGGATCCTACGAGCAGTACTTC. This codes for CASARTGGSYEQYF.

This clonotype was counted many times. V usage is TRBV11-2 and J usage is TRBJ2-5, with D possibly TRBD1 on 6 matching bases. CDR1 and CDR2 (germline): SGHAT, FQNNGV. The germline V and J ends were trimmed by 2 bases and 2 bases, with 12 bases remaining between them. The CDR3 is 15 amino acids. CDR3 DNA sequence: TGTGCCAGCAGCTTATTTTTTCAGGGGCAAGAGACCCAGTACTTC. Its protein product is CASSLFFQGQETQYF.

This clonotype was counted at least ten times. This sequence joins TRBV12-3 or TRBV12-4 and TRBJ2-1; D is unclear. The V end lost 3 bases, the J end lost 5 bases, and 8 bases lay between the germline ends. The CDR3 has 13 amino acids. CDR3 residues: CASSFSQNNEQFF. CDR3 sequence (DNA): TGTGCCAGCAGTTTTAGTCAAAACAATGAGCAGTTCTTC.

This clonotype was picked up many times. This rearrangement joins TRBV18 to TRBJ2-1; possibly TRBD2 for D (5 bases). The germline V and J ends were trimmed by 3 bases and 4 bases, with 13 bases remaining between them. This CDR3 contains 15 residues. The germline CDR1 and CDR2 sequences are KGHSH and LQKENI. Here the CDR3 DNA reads TGTGCCAGCTCACCTCCTAGCCTACGATACAATGAGCAGTTCTTC. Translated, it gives CASSPPSLRYNEQFF.

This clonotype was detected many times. The CDR3 sequence is CSVELQDGDTQYF. As DNA, the CDR3 is TGCAGCGTCGAACTACAGGACGGAGATACGCAGTATTTT. V and J are TRBV29-1 and TRBJ2-3; a weak D match, TRBD1 (5 bases). Germline V CDR1 and CDR2: SQVTM, ANQGSEA. This CDR3 has 13 residues. V was trimmed by 6 bases and J by 5 bases, leaving 15 bases between them.

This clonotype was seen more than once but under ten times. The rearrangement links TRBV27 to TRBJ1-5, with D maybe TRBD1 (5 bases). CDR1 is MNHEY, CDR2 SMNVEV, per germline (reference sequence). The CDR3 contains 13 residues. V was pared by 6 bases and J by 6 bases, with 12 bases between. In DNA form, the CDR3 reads TGTGCCAGCAGAGGGCAGGGCCCTCAGCCCCAGCATTTT. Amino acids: CASRGQGPQPQHF.

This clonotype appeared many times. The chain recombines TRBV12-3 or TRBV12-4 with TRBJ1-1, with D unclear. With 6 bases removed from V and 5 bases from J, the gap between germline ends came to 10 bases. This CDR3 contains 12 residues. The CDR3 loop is CASRVLGTEAFF. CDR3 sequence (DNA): TGTGCCAGCAGAGTATTGGGAACTGAAGCTTTCTTT.

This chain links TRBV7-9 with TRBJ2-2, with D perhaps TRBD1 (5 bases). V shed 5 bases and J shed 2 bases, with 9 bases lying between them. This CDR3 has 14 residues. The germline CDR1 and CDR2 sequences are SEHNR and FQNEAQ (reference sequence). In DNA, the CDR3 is TGTGCCAGCAGCCAACAGGATAACACCGGGGAGCTGTTTTTT. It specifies CASSQQDNTGELFF.

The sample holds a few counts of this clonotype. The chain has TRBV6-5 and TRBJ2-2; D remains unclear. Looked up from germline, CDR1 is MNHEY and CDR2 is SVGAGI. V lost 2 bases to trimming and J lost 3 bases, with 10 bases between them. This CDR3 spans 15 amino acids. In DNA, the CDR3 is TGTGCCAGCAGTTACCCCGACACATACACCGGGGAGCTGTTTTTT. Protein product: CASSYPDTYTGELFF.

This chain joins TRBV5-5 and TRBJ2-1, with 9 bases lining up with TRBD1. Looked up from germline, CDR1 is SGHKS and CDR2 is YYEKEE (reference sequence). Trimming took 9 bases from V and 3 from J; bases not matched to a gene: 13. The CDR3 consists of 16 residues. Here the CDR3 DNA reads TGTGCCAACGAAACGACCGGGACAGGGCTCTACAATGAGCAGTTCTTC. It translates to CANETTGTGLYNEQFF.

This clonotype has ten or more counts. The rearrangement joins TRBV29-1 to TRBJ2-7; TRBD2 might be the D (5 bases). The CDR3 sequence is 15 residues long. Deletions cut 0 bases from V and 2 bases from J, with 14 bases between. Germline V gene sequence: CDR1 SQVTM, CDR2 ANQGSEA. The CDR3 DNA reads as TGCAGCGTTGAAGATCAGCAGCGGCAGCCCTACGAGCAGTACTTC. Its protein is CSVEDQQRQPYEQYF.